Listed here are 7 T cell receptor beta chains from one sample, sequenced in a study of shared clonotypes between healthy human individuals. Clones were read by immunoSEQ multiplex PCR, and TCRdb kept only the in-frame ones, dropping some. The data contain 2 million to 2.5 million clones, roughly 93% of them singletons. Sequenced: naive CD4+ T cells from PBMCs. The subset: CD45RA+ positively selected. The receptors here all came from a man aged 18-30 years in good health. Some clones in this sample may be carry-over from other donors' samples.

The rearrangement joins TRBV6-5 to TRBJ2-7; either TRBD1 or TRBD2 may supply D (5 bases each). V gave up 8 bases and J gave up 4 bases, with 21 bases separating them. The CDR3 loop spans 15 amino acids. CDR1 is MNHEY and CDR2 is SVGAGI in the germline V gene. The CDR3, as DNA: TGTGCCAGCCCACGGGGCGCATACCCTACGTACGAGCAGTACTTC. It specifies CASPRGAYPTYEQYF.

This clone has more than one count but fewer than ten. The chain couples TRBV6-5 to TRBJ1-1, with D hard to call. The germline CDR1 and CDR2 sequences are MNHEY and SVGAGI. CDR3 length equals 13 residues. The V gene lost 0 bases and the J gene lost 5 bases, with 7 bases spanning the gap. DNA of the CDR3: TGTGCCAGCAGTTACTCCCTTCGGACTGAAGCTTTCTTT. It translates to CASSYSLRTEAFF.

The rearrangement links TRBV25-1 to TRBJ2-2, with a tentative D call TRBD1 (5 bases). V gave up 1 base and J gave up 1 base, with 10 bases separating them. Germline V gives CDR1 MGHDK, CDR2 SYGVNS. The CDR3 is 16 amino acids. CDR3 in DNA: TGTGCCAGCAGTGAATCTTGGCAGGGGAACACCGGGGAGCTGTTTTTT. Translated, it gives CASSESWQGNTGELFF.

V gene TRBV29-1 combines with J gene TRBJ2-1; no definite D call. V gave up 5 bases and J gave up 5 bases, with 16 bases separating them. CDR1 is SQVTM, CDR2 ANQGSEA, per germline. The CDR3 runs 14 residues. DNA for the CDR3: TGCAGCGTTAGTAATAGTTTTTCTGACAATGAGCAGTTCTTC. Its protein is CSVSNSFSDNEQFF.

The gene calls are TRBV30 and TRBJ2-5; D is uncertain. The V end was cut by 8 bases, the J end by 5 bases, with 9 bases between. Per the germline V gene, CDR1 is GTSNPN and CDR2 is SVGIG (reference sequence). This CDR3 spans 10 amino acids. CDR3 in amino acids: CAHSRETQYF. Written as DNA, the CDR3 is TGTGCCCACTCCCGGGAGACCCAGTACTTC.

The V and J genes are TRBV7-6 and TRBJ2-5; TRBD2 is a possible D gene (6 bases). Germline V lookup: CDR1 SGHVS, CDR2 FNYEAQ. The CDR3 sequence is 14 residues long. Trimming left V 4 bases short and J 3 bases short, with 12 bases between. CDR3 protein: CASSSRRREETQYF. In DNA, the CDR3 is TGTGCCAGCAGCTCGCGGCGGAGGGAAGAGACCCAGTACTTC.

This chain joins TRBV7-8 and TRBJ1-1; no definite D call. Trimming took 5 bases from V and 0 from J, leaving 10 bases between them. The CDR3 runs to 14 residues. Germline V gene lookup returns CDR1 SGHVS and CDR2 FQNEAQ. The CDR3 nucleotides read TGTGCCAGCAGCCTCCTGGGGTTGAACACTGAAGCTTTCTTT. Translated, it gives CASSLLGLNTEAFF.